The T cell receptor (beta chain) described here comes from a study of blood T cells in healthy people across ages (dated by TCRdb to the mid-2010s). Study-level background: In model experiments, template switching captured roughly one uniquely barcoded TCR beta cDNA molecule for every two T cells. Using deep sequencing normalized with unique cDNA molecular identifiers, the study measured how TCR beta repertoire diversity changes with age. The donors were split into four age groups: young (average approximately 16 years), middle-aged (about 40), aged (more than 60) and long-lived (approximately 80). Two additional independent replicas of 1 million unique cDNA reads from the same blood draw were analyzed for two donors (one aged 18 to 30 and one aged 80 or older).

This clonotype was counted only a few times. Its antigen is still unknown. No clone much larger than this one lies a single base away; base qualities are absent. Donors were about 36 systemically healthy Caucasian individuals from Russia aged roughly 6 to 95 years. Around 10 milliliters of peripheral blood were collected from each donor into EDTA-treated Vacutainer tubes. Ficoll-Paque density-gradient centrifugation was used to isolate PBMCs, with at least 7 million obtained per sample. Trizol reagent was used to extract total RNA from PBMCs, with at least 5 micrograms per sample. Naive CD45RAhigh/CD27high T cell percentages were measured by flow cytometry on a PBMC aliquot from every donor. Libraries were constructed by 5' RACE. TCRdb lists the instrument as Illumina HiSeq 2500. The second PCR ran for roughly 7 to 12 cycles and used a J-beta primer mix along with a sample-barcoded 5' primer. A template-switch 5' adaptor carrying 12 random nucleotides introduced a unique molecular identifier onto each TCR beta cDNA molecule. Each sample yielded at least 3 million CDR3-containing paired-end reads. All of the RNA was converted into first-strand cDNA using the Mint cDNA synthesis kit, with a TRBC-specific oligonucleotide serving as the primer. After uracil-DNA glycosylase treatment, a first 18-cycle PCR used universal primers M1SS and BC2_uni_R on all cDNA. Turning to the authors' computational methods: For normalization, 1 million high-quality reads were randomly selected from each sample, with every read carrying a distinct molecular identifier. Reads sharing molecular identifiers were discarded rather than binned into consensus sequences. MiTCR, with a Q25 quality threshold and the strictest error-elimination algorithm, was used for CDR3 identification, clonotype clustering and error correction. A nonparametric unseen species model using Euler transformation provided a lower-bound estimate of total TCR beta diversity. Starting from the raw public reads, TCRdb applied fastp trimming at Q25, assembled clones with MiXCR and retained in-frame beta chains. One record per CDR3 amino acid sequence lists the most common genes and DNA. These V and J calls originate from TCRdb's pipeline instead of the authors' own analysis. Within this sample are 1 million or so distinct CDR3 sequences, with under 30% of them counted one time only. The ten largest clones capture 0.65% to 0.95% of the sample.

Results the study describes overall, beyond this receptor: Because profiling used bulk unsorted PBMCs, naive and antigen-experienced compartments could not be compared conclusively. Because donor CMV infection status was unknown, age-related changes in expanded clonotypes were potentially confounded. There was a strong correlation between observed TCR beta diversity and the percentage of naive T cells measured by flow cytometry. As age increased, observed TCR beta diversity per million T cells dropped in a roughly linear way, and a significant reduction was already evident by age roughly 40. Estimates of total diversity based on one million sequenced T cells were regarded as lower bounds and as underestimates. The long-lived group showed more naive CD4+ T cells, fewer expanded clones and increased TCR diversity than the aged group, suggesting age selection.

From the cysteine up to the phenylalanine, the CDR3 has a length of 14 residues. Just the 42-base CDR3 DNA is kept, in frame starting at base 1. Trimming removed 5 bases from V and 8 bases from J, leaving 16 bases between the germline ends. The germline V gene supplies CDR1 SGHTA and CDR2 FQGNSA. The same data also went into a second study, on T cells of mothers and their children. As noted in the second study: Nine systemically healthy Caucasian individuals, comprising three mothers and their six children, were included as donors. cDNA synthesis consumed the entire amount of extracted RNA, loaded at 1.5 ug RNA in each 15 ul reaction. In the second PCR, the M1S primer introduced both the sample barcodes and 2-4 random nucleotides. Over 9 million TCR beta CDR3 reads came from each mother, compared with roughly 2.8 million reads from each child. Thymic selection similarly shapes TCR recombination output in related and unrelated pairs, with minor effect from inherited differences. Normalized repertoire overlap was always found to be slightly, but never significantly, higher in related mother-child pairs than in unrelated mother-child pairs. With a sensitivity of approximately 100 clones per million clonotypes, no persistent microchimeric T cell clones were detected. In the study, deep NGS was used to compare the TCR beta repertoires of mothers and children, and features distinguishing related mother-child pairs from unrelated individuals were sought. On average, the children were about 10 +/- 4 years old, while the mothers were 40 +/- 4 years old. After adapters were ligated using NEBNext reagents, the libraries underwent 100+100 nt paired-end sequencing on an Illumina HiSeq 2000. To prevent cross-contamination, the mother and child libraries were prepared a month apart and were sequenced in separate runs. For each donor, somewhere between about 450,000 and 2,200,000 distinct TCR beta clonotypes were identified. Naive TCR beta clonotypes were estimated from low-frequency clonotypes matched to each donor's FACS-determined naive share, without sorting.

The specimen was blood. In this chain, TRBV7-2 is recombined with TRBJ2-4; confidence is insufficient to name the D gene. The TCR sequence derives from a girl aged 2-10 years in good health. At the DNA level, the sequence is TGTGCCAGCAGCACCATCATGAATACCCACATTCAGTACTTC. The translation is CASSTIMNTHIQYF.